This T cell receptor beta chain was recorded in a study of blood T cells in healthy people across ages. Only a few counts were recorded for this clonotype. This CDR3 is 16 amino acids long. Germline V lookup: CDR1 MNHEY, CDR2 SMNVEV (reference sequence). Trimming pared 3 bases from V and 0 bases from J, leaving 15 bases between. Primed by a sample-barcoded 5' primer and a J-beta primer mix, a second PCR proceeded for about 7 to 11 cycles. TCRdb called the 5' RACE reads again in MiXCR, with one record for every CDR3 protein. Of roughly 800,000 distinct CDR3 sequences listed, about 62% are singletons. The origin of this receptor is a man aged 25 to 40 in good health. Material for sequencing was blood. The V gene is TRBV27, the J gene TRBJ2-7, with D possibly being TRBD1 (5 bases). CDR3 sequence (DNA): TGTGCCAGCAGTTTCCAAGGTGACAGATACTCCTACGAGCAGTACTTC. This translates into CASSFQGDRYSYEQYF.